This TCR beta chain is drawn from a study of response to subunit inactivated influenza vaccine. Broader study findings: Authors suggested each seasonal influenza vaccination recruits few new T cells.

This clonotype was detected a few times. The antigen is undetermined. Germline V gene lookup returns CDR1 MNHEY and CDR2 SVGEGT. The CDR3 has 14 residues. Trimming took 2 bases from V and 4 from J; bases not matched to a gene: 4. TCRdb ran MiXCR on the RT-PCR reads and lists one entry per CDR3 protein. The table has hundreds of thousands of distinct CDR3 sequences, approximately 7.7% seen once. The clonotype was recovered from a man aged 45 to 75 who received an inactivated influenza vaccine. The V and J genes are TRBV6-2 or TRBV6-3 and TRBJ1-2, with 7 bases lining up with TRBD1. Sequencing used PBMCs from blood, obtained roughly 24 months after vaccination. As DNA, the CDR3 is TGTGCCAGCAGTTACCAGGACAGGAGCTATGGCTACACCTTC. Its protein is CASSYQDRSYGYTF.